The present entry profiles one T cell receptor (beta chain) with its context. The antigen remains undetermined. Germline values: CDR1 MNHNS, CDR2 SASEGT. The V gene lost 5 bases and the J gene lost 3 bases, with 11 bases spanning the gap. This CDR3 comprises 13 residues. Findings and limits, study-wide: Tumor memory CD4+ T cell TCR gene usage clustered with blood and lymph node memory CD4+ cells and lymph node naive CD4+ cells.

Semi-nested PCR with Nested Universal Primer A followed constant-region reverse priming of full-length variable regions. TCRdb re-analysed the 5' RACE reads in MiXCR, keeping a single row per CDR3 protein. The table has tens of thousands of distinct CDR3 sequences, roughly 29% seen once. Sequences were obtained from memory CD4+ T cells sorted from a lymph node. Documented subset: memory CD4+ T cells, CD4+CD45RO+CD25-. The clonotype comes from a female donor with breast cancer. The chain employs TRBV6-1 and TRBJ2-7; tentative D call: TRBD1 (6 bases). As DNA, the CDR3 is TGTGCCAGCAGTTACGACAGGAACTACGAGCAGTACTTC. Translated: CASSYDRNYEQYF.